Shown below are 27 T cell receptor beta chains from a single sample sequenced in a study of vaccination effects on CD4 cells after COVID-19. Viral peptide pools were used in the ViraFEST assay to expand antigen-specific CD4+ T cells, and sequencing came afterward. Culturing for nine to ten days preceded CD4+ T cell isolation. The study found no prior SARS-CoV-2 infection in the vaccine recipients, who tested negative for nucleocapsid antibodies. Profiled with immunoSEQ multiplex PCR; TCRdb holds only in-frame clones, not every one. The table records around 71,000 clones, over 65% of them present only once. No antigen has been assigned to these receptors. Source: CD4+ T cells from PBMCs cultured with HCoV-OC43 spike peptides, taken before COVID-19 vaccination. Described subset: HCoV-OC43 spike overlapping peptide pool stimulation. The receptors were sampled from a human donor who received a COVID-19 vaccine.

The chain couples TRBV7-3 to TRBJ2-3; D possibly corresponds to TRBD1 (6 bases). CDR1 and CDR2 (germline): SGHTA, FQGTGA. Between the trimmed V and J ends, which lost 5 bases and 4 bases, there was a span of 10 bases. The CDR3 consists of 13 residues. The CDR3 protein is CASSEGVSDTQYF. Here the CDR3 DNA reads TGTGCCAGCAGCGAGGGGGTGTCAGATACGCAGTATTTT.

This clone has more than one count but fewer than ten. This chain joins TRBV10-3 and TRBJ1-5, with 10 bases identical to TRBD1. Germline V gene sequence: CDR1 ENHRY, CDR2 SYGVKD. The CDR3 loop spans 14 amino acids. J was trimmed by 5 bases and V by 5 bases; bases with no gene match: 3. CDR3 amino acids: CAISKGQGDQPQHF. DNA of the CDR3: TGTGCCATCAGTAAAGGACAGGGGGATCAGCCCCAGCATTTT.

The chain uses TRBV5-1 and TRBJ2-2, with D tentatively TRBD1 (5 bases). V was cut by 0 bases and J by 0 bases, with 18 bases left in between. The CDR3 spans 19 residues. The germline gives CDR1 SGHRS, CDR2 YFSETQ. CDR3 region: CASSLVPVGHPSNTGELFF. The CDR3 DNA reads TGCGCCAGCAGCTTGGTCCCCGTAGGACATCCTTCGAACACCGGGGAGCTGTTTTTT.

Written as DNA, the CDR3 is TGTGCCAGCAGCCAATACCTGACCACCAGTGGCACCGGGGAGCTGTTTTTT. It is translated as CASSQYLTTSGTGELFF. This chain joins TRBV3-1 (or the pseudogene TRBV3-2) and TRBJ2-2, with no clear D. The germline V and J ends were trimmed by 2 bases and 4 bases, with 17 bases remaining between them. The CDR3 has 17 residues. CDR1 is LGHDT, CDR2 YNNKEL, per germline (reference sequence).

V usage is TRBV4-3 and J usage is TRBJ1-4, with TRBD1 identical over 9 bases. V dropped 5 bases and J dropped 4; count of bases not matched to a gene: 5. CDR1 and CDR2 from the germline V gene are LGHNA and YSLEER. The CDR3 covers 15 residues. CDR3 in DNA: TGCGCCAGCAGCTCCTGGACAGGGGTTAATGAAAAACTGTTTTTT. It is translated as CASSSWTGVNEKLFF.

The chain carries TRBV3-1 (or the pseudogene TRBV3-2) and TRBJ1-3; D gene ambiguous. V was cut by 4 bases and J by 6 bases, with 10 bases left in between. Looked up from germline, CDR1 is LGHDT and CDR2 is YNNKEL (reference sequence). The CDR3 sequence is 13 residues long. The CDR3 bases are TGTGCCAGCAGCCCGCCGGGCTCAAACACCATATATTTT. Its translation is CASSPPGSNTIYF.

V usage is TRBV7-7 and J usage is TRBJ2-7, with no clear D. Deletions cut 7 bases from V and 2 bases from J, with 12 bases between. CDR1 is SSHAT and CDR2 is FNYEAQ in the germline V gene (reference sequence). The CDR3 sequence is 13 residues long. Here the CDR3 reads CASISPQTYEQYV. Here the CDR3 DNA reads TGTGCCAGCATCTCCCCCCAAACCTACGAGCAGTACGTC.

J is TRBJ2-2 and V is TRBV18; D is possibly TRBD2 (5 bases). This CDR3 region has 15 residues. V lost 1 base and J 5 bases, leaving 11 bases between the germline ends. Germline CDR1 and CDR2: KGHSH and LQKENI. This CDR3 reads CASSPQGPGTGELFF. As DNA, the CDR3 is TGTGCCAGCTCACCACAAGGGCCGGGAACCGGGGAGCTGTTTTTT.

This clone was detected a few times. The rearrangement uses TRBV25-1 and TRBJ2-7, with 8 bases aligning to TRBD2. J gave up 9 bases and V 9 bases, and 10 bases lay outside the gene matches. Germline V gene lookup returns CDR1 MGHDK and CDR2 SYGVNS. This CDR3 spans 12 amino acids. The CDR3 coding sequence is TGTGCCAGTAGCGGGGCAGGGGCAGGGCAGTACGTC. Translating it yields CASSGAGAGQYV.

This clone was seen a few times. The chain recombines TRBV10-3 with TRBJ1-2; D gene ambiguous. V dropped 6 bases and J dropped 0 bases, with 8 bases sitting between them. The CDR3 runs to 13 residues. Germline assignment: CDR1 ENHRY and CDR2 SYGVKD. The CDR3 loop is CAISGVTNYGYTF. DNA of the CDR3: TGTGCCATCAGCGGTGTCACTAACTATGGCTACACCTTC.

The chain couples TRBV7-3 to TRBJ2-3; 11 positions agree with TRBD2. This CDR3 is built from 16 residues. Germline V gives CDR1 SGHTA, CDR2 FQGTGA. After removal of 4 bases from V and 1 base from J, the junction contained 4 bases not matched to a gene. The CDR3 sequence: CASSSLAGGGTDTQYF. Written as DNA, the CDR3 is TGTGCCAGCAGCTCGCTAGCGGGGGGAGGCACAGATACGCAGTATTTT.

V gene TRBV6-6 combines with J gene TRBJ2-3, with 11 bases aligning to TRBD2. The CDR3 has 17 residues. Per germline, CDR1 MNHNY and CDR2 SVGAGI (reference sequence). Trimming cost V 5 bases and J 2 bases; bases outside gene matches: 9. CDR3 sequence (DNA): TGTGCCAGCAGTCCAGGACGACTAGCGGGGACCACAGATACGCAGTATTTT. Protein sequence: CASSPGRLAGTTDTQYF.

The chain combines TRBV5-1 with TRBJ1-2, with D maybe TRBD1 (6 bases). Germline V gives CDR1 SGHRS, CDR2 YFSETQ. The ends were cut back, 0 bases at V and 2 bases at J, with 11 bases in the middle. The CDR3 runs to 15 residues. CDR3 loop: CASSLGGGSNYGYTF. CDR3 sequence (DNA): TGCGCCAGCAGCTTGGGGGGGGGCTCAAACTATGGCTACACCTTC.

This clone showed up just a few times. The chain employs TRBV19 and TRBJ1-5; D is ambiguous. V was pared by 7 bases and J by 7 bases, with 14 bases between. This CDR3 comprises 13 residues. The germline V gene encodes CDR1 LNHDA and CDR2 SQIVND (reference sequence). The CDR3 region has the DNA TGTGCCAGTACCATCCCCGGTGGACAGCCCCAGCATTTT. This codes for CASTIPGGQPQHF.

The V gene is TRBV15, the J gene TRBJ2-5, with D hard to call. Germline V gene data show CDR1 as LNHNV and CDR2 as YYDKDF (reference sequence). The CDR3 is 13 residues long. V was clipped by 11 bases and J by 4 bases, with 17 bases between them. The CDR3 sequence: CAVGPEAVETQYF. The CDR3 nucleotides read TGTGCCGTCGGCCCCGAGGCGGTAGAGACCCAGTACTTC.

This chain links TRBV6-2 or TRBV6-3 with TRBJ1-2; tentatively, D is TRBD1 (6 bases). Trimming cost V 5 bases and J 7 bases, with 11 bases left between them. Germline lookup yields CDR1 MNHEY and CDR2 SVGEGT. The CDR3 extends over 12 amino acids. This CDR3 is CASSADSRGYTF. Written as DNA, the CDR3 is TGTGCCAGCAGTGCGGACAGCCGTGGCTACACCTTC.

The chain employs TRBV19 and TRBJ1-1; a possible D gene is TRBD1 (5 bases). Germline V lookup: CDR1 LNHDA, CDR2 SQIVND (reference sequence). The CDR3 runs to 16 residues. Between the trimmed V and J ends, which lost 2 bases and 0 bases, there was a span of 13 bases. Here the CDR3 DNA reads TGTGCCAGTAGTATACCGGGACGGCTAGTGAACACTGAAGCTTTCTTT. This gives the protein CASSIPGRLVNTEAFF.

The chain joins TRBV3-1 (or the pseudogene TRBV3-2) to TRBJ2-7; 7 positions match TRBD2. V trimming: 0 bases; J trimming: 3 bases; junction bases outside the gene matches: 2. This CDR3 is 14 amino acids long. Germline CDR1 LGHDT, CDR2 YNNKEL (reference sequence). As DNA, the CDR3 is TGTGCCAGCAGCCAAGATTGGGGGGGCTACGAGCAGTACGTC. Translated: CASSQDWGGYEQYV.

This clone turned up a few times. The chain is built from TRBV29-1 and TRBJ2-5; D perhaps matches TRBD1 (5 bases). The V and J ends lost 8 bases and 5 bases respectively, with 15 bases between them. Per germline, CDR1 SQVTM and CDR2 ANQGSEA. CDR3 length: 12 amino acids. The CDR3: CSTAWGMETQYF. The CDR3 DNA sequence: TGCAGCACTGCATGGGGCATGGAGACCCAGTACTTC.

The table lists this clone with a few counts. This sequence joins TRBV18 and TRBJ2-2; maybe TRBD1 (5 bases). This CDR3 is built from 14 residues. Trimming took off 3 bases at V and 6 bases at J, with 11 bases between the two ends. The germline CDR1 and CDR2 sequences are KGHSH and LQKENI. This chain's CDR3 is CASSPPGYAGELFF. The CDR3 nucleotides read TGTGCCAGCTCACCTCCAGGGTACGCCGGGGAGCTGTTTTTT.

V gene TRBV20-1 combines with J gene TRBJ2-3; no clear D gene. CDR1 is DFQATT and CDR2 is SNEGSKA in the germline V gene (reference sequence). V was pared by 3 bases and J by 0 bases, with 16 bases between. The length of the CDR3 is 16 residues. In DNA, the CDR3 is TGCAGTGCTAGTAGGAGTCTGGGTTCTAGCACAGATACGCAGTATTTT. Its translation is CSASRSLGSSTDTQYF.

This clone was counted a single time. The V call is TRBV7-9, the J call TRBJ2-7; weak D call: TRBD2 (5 bases). The CDR3 has 16 residues. Trimming removed 0 bases from V and 0 bases from J, with 12 bases in between. Germline V gives CDR1 SEHNR, CDR2 FQNEAQ (reference sequence). This CDR3 is CASSLAGSLSSYEQYV. DNA for the CDR3: TGTGCCAGCAGCTTAGCAGGGAGCCTTTCCTCCTACGAGCAGTACGTC.

This chain joins TRBV9 and TRBJ2-5; D gene ambiguous. With 4 bases removed from V and 2 bases from J, the gap between germline ends came to 15 bases. CDR1 and CDR2 from the germline V gene are SGDLS and YYNGEE. The CDR3 runs 15 residues. For the CDR3, the DNA is TGTGCCAGCAGCCCCCGCAGAGCGTCTCAAGAGACCCAGTACTTC. This sequence encodes CASSPRRASQETQYF.

The chain joins TRBV7-2 to TRBJ2-1; D gene ambiguous. Trimming removed 1 base from V and 4 bases from J, with 11 bases in between. Germline V gene data show CDR1 as SGHTA and CDR2 as FQGNSA. The CDR3 length is 15 residues. The CDR3 DNA is TGTGCCAGCAGCTTAGTAGCATCTAAGTACAATGAGCAGTTCTTC. It specifies CASSLVASKYNEQFF.

The chain has TRBV28 and TRBJ2-2; 9 nucleotides line up with TRBD1. The J segment lost 3 bases and the V segment lost 5 bases, leaving 7 bases of the junction unmatched. The CDR3 has 16 residues. The germline CDR1 and CDR2 sequences are MDHEN and SYDVKM. The CDR3 loop is CASSEQGALDTGELFF. CDR3 bases: TGTGCCAGCAGTGAACAGGGGGCGCTTGACACCGGGGAGCTGTTTTTT.

The chain links TRBV4-2 to TRBJ2-5; the match to TRBD1 covers 9 bases. Germline V gene sequence: CDR1 LGHNA, CDR2 YNFKEQ. The CDR3 consists of 15 residues. Unmatched junction bases numbered 7, after V lost 1 base and J lost 7 bases. The CDR3 region has the DNA TGTGCCAGCAGCCAAGTATTAGGGACAGGGATGACCCAGTACTTC. This codes for CASSQVLGTGMTQYF.

This chain links TRBV5-1 with TRBJ1-2, with D possibly matching TRBD1 (5 bases). The CDR3 spans 15 residues. Germline V gives CDR1 SGHRS, CDR2 YFSETQ. V was cut by 4 bases and J by 0 bases, with 13 bases left in between. The CDR3 region has the DNA TGCGCCAGCAGCCTTGGACAATTAGCTAACTATGGCTACACCTTC. It yields the protein CASSLGQLANYGYTF.